This T cell receptor (beta chain) came from a study of blood T cells in healthy people across ages. General study points: As naive T cell percentage varied, TCR beta diversity correlated strongly with it. Estimated diversity that came from one million T cells was considered an underestimate.

This CDR3 spans 15 amino acids. V dropped 0 bases and J dropped 5 bases, with 11 bases sitting between them. From germline, CDR1 is SGHRS and CDR2 YFSETQ. Details on this clonotype: Antigen specificity is unknown.

A second PCR, run for about 7 to 12 cycles, used a sample-barcoded 5' primer plus a J-beta primer mix. Each CDR3 protein is one row after TCRdb ran MiXCR on the 5' RACE reads. The sample has roughly 2 million distinct CDR3 sequences; less than 50% are singletons. Every participating donor contributed roughly 10 milliliters of peripheral blood through a draw. The amount of total RNA extracted per sample was at least 5.5 micrograms. Sequencing was carried out using blood. This rearrangement joins TRBV5-1 to TRBJ2-2; D is perhaps TRBD1 (5 bases). The sequence was collected from a woman aged 40 to 50 in good health. CDR3 residues: CASSLAAGWTGELFF. Written as DNA, the CDR3 is TGCGCCAGCAGCTTGGCGGCAGGGTGGACCGGGGAGCTGTTTTTT.